A selection of T cell receptor beta chains follows, all from one sample in a study of response to subunit inactivated influenza vaccine. TCRdb re-called the RT-PCR reads with MiXCR, one entry per CDR3 protein. The sample lists fewer than 800,000 distinct CDR3 sequences, around 14% occurring once. The sample consisted of PBMCs from blood, taken less than 13 days after vaccination. The origin of the receptors is a man aged 50-60 years who received an inactivated influenza vaccine. Each CDR3 is given with its conserved first and last residue. D genes are given only for firm matches. Part of the rows lack a size; the others show once, few, many or a class for expanded clones.

j_call v_call clone_size d_call cdr3_nt cdr3_aa
TRBJ2-2 TRBV12-3/TRBV12-4 many . TGTGCCAGCAGTTTCGGACCCGGGGAGCTGTTTTTT CASSFGPGELFF
TRBJ2-1 TRBV5-5 . TRBD1 TGTGCCAGCGGACACCGGGACAGGCCATACAATGAGCAGTTCTTC CASGHRDRPYNEQFF
TRBJ2-5 TRBV10-3 . TRBD2 TGTGCCATCAGTGGACTAGCGGGGGCTGAGGAGACCCAGTACTTC CAISGLAGAEETQYF
TRBJ2-5 TRBV20-1 few . TGCAGTGCGGAACAGCTCGGGACCGCAAAGGTGGAGACCCAGTACTTC CSAEQLGTAKVETQYF
TRBJ2-3 TRBV5-1 . TRBD2 TGCGCCAGCAGCTTGGAACTAGCGGGATTTGCAGATACGCAGTATTTT CASSLELAGFADTQYF
TRBJ2-2 TRBV12-3/TRBV12-4 . TRBD1 TGTGCCAGCACCTTCCGGGGACAGCACTCACACACCGGGGAGCTGTTTTTT CASTFRGQHSHTGELFF
TRBJ2-1 TRBV19 . TRBD2 TGTGCCAGCGGCCCAGGGCCTAGCGGGGGCCCCTACAATGAGCAGTTCTTC CASGPGPSGGPYNEQFF
TRBJ2-5 TRBV12-3/TRBV12-4 . . TGTGCCAGCAGTTTAGCGGTGTCGGGGGAGACCCAGTACTTC CASSLAVSGETQYF
TRBJ1-6 TRBV3-1 . . TGTGCCAGCACCCTACGGGGGGGAAGGTCACCCCTCCACTTT CASTLRGGRSPLHF
TRBJ2-3 TRBV11-2 . TRBD2 TGTGCCAGCAGCTTATTAGCGGGACACACAGATACGCAGTATTTT CASSLLAGHTDTQYF
TRBJ1-1 TRBV5-5 . . TGTGCCAGCAGCTCGGCGACAAACACTGAAGCTTTCTTT CASSSATNTEAFF
TRBJ2-2 TRBV11-2 few TRBD2 TGTGCCACCGAAAACCGGGACTATAACACCGGGGAGCTGTTTTTT CATENRDYNTGELFF
TRBJ2-3 TRBV20-1 few . TGCAGTGCTAGAGATTTGGGGACGCAGTATTTT CSARDLGTQYF
TRBJ1-5 TRBV6-2/TRBV6-3 . . TGTGCCAGCAGTTACTCGCCAGGTGTCAGCAATCAGCCCCAGCATTTT CASSYSPGVSNQPQHF
TRBJ1-5 TRBV7-2 . . TGTGCCAGCAGCGTAGTGGGGGGCCCCCTGGAGCCCCAGCATTTT CASSVVGGPLEPQHF
TRBJ2-1 TRBV5-1 many . TGCGCCAGCAGCACGGACGTGAGCTCCTACAATGAGCAGTTCTTC CASSTDVSSYNEQFF
TRBJ1-2 TRBV29-1 few . TGCAGCGTTGAAGATCTAGGGGAGAACTATGGCTACACCTTC CSVEDLGENYGYTF
TRBJ2-5 TRBV5-1 few TRBD1 TGCGCCAGCAGCTTAGCCCCCGGGACAGGGGTTAGGTCTCAAGAGACCCAGTACTTC CASSLAPGTGVRSQETQYF
TRBJ1-1 TRBV6-5 . . TGTGCCAGGAGTACTCCTTATAACGGCACTGAAGCTTTCTTT CARSTPYNGTEAFF
TRBJ2-2 TRBV25-1 . . TGTGCCAGCAGTTTTACCCGAACCGGGGAGCTGTCTTTT CASSFTRTGELSF
TRBJ2-2 TRBV7-9 . . TGTGCCAGCACTCCAGTCTCGGCCGGGGAGCTGTTTTTT CASTPVSAGELFF
TRBJ1-6 TRBV7-9 . . TGTGCCAGCAGTTCCGGACGAGGCTCACCCCTCCACTTT CASSSGRGSPLHF
TRBJ2-7 TRBV20-1 . TRBD1 TGCAGTGCTCCGTTAAACAGGGGCGGCGAGCAGTACTTC CSAPLNRGGEQYF
TRBJ2-7 TRBV7-8 few TRBD1 TGTGCCAGCAGCCGGGACAGACCCAGCTCCTACGAGCAGTACTTC CASSRDRPSSYEQYF
TRBJ1-2 TRBV20-1 few . TGCAGTGCTAGTCGGGGTCGAGATGGCTACACCTTC CSASRGRDGYTF
TRBJ2-5 TRBV2 few . TGTGCCAGCAGTATGAAGGAGACCCAGTACTTC CASSMKETQYF
TRBJ2-3 TRBV4-1 . TRBD2 TGCGCCAGCAGCAAGACTAGCGGGAGTCTTTCTAGCACAGATACGCAGTATTTT CASSKTSGSLSSTDTQYF
TRBJ2-7 TRBV20-1 . . TGCAGTGCTAGCAGGGGGGCAGGCTACGAGCAGTACTTC CSASRGAGYEQYF
TRBJ2-3 TRBV18 . . TGTGCCAGCTCAATGGGGACGGGCACAGATACGCAGTATTTT CASSMGTGTDTQYF
TRBJ2-5 TRBV12-3/TRBV12-4 . TRBD1 TGTGCCAGCAGTTGGGACAGGGGGCGGGAGACCCAGTACTTC CASSWDRGRETQYF
TRBJ2-7 TRBV4-1 few TRBD1 TGCGCCAGCAGCCAAGGAGACAGGGCCTACGAGCAGTACTTC CASSQGDRAYEQYF
TRBJ1-4 TRBV7-9 . . TGTGCCAGCAGCTTAGGGATCGGCTCGGGGGAAAAACTGTTTTTT CASSLGIGSGEKLFF
TRBJ2-3 TRBV12-3/TRBV12-4 many . TGTGCCAGCAGCCTCCTAGCAAGCACAGATACGCAGTATTTT CASSLLASTDTQYF
TRBJ1-1 TRBV6-1 few . TGTGCCAGCAGTGCTCACAGGGTCATGAACACTGAAGCTTTCTTT CASSAHRVMNTEAFF
TRBJ2-2 TRBV14 . . TGTGCCAGCAGCCAAGTCCGCCGGGGCGGGGAGCTGTTTTTT CASSQVRRGGELFF
TRBJ2-3 TRBV28 few . TGTGCCAGCAGCATATCCGGGACGGGGGGCACAGATACGCAGTATTTT CASSISGTGGTDTQYF
TRBJ1-5 TRBV6-1 few . TGTGCCAGCAGTGAAACCAGGGTAGGTCAGCCCCAGCATTTT CASSETRVGQPQHF